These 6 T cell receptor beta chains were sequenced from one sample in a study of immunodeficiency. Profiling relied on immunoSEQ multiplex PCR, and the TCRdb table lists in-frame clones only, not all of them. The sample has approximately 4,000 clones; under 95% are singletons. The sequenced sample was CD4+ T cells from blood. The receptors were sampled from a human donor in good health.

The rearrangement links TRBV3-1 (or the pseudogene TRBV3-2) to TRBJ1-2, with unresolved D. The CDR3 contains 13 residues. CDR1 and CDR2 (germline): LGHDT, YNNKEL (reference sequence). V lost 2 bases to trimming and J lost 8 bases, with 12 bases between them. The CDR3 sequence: CASSQLFTGGYTF. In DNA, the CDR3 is TGTGCCAGCAGCCAACTATTTACGGGAGGCTACACCTTC.

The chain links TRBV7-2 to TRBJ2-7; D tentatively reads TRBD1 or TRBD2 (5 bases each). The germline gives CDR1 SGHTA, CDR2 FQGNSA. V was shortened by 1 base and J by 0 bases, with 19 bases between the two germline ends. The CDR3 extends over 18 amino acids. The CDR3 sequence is CASSLGIGVTGLSYEQYF. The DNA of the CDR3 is TGTGCCAGCAGCTTAGGAATAGGAGTTACAGGACTCTCCTACGAGCAGTACTTC.

The CDR3 DNA is TGTGCCAGCAGCGCGACAGTCCAAGAGACCCAGTACTTC. Amino acids: CASSATVQETQYF. V is TRBV11-3 and J is TRBJ2-5, with D perhaps matching TRBD1 (5 bases). Germline V gene lookup returns CDR1 SGHNT and CDR2 YENEEA. The CDR3 consists of 13 residues. Between the trimmed V and J ends, which lost 5 bases and 1 base, there was a span of 8 bases.

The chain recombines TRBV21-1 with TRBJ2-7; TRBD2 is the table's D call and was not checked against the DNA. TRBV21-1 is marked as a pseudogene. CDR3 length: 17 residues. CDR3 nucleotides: TGTGCCGGTGCCCCGACTAGCGGGAGAATAGGTCGGAACGAGCAGTACTTC. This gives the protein CAGAPTSGRIGRNEQYF.

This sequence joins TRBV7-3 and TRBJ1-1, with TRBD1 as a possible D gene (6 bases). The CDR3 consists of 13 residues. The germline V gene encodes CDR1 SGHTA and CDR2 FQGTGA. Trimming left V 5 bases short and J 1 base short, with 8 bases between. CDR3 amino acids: CASSLQGNTEAFF. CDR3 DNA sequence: TGTGCCAGCAGCCTACAGGGGAACACTGAAGCTTTCTTT. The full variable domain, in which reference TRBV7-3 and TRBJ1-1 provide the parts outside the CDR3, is GAGVSQTPSNKVTEKGKYVELRCDPISGHTALYWYRQSLGQGPEFLIYFQGTGAADDSGLPNDRFFAVRPEGSVSTLKIQRTERGDSAVYLCASSLQGNTEAFFGQGTRLTVV.

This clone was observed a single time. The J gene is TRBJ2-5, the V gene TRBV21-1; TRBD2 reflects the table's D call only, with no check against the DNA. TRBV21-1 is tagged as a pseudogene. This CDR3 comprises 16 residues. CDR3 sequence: CASTPVAGVFGETQYF. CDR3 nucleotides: TGTGCCAGCACCCCAGTCGCGGGAGTTTTCGGAGAGACCCAGTACTTC.